Listed below are T cell receptor beta chains from one sample, sequenced in a study of blood T cell repertoires in COVID-19. Produced via immunoSEQ multiplex PCR; TCRdb's table is partial and in-frame only. The sample comprises roughly 320,000 clones, roughly 86% of which are singletons, and 1% to 1.5% rests with the top ten. The sequencing sample was made of peripheral blood. Source of these receptors: a man aged 65 to 79 with acute or convalescent COVID-19. Each CDR3 is given with its conserved first and last residue. D genes are given only for firm matches.

v_gene	j_gene	d_gene	CDR3aa
TRBV18	TRBJ2-1	.	CASSPPQGGFNNEQFF
TRBV7-2	TRBJ1-4	.	CASSSGGAGLLSGKLFF
TRBV28	TRBJ2-7	TRBD2	CASSLWGGLEGYEQYF
TRBV9	TRBJ2-7	TRBD2	CASSPQGLAGYYEQYF
TRBV27	TRBJ2-1	TRBD2	CASSLVTSETVNEQFF
TRBV7-8	TRBJ2-3	TRBD2	CASSLGFGGSADTQYF
TRBV30	TRBJ1-6	.	CAWRGAASPLHF
TRBV6-5	TRBJ1-2	TRBD1	CASSYGRGNYGYTF
TRBV27	TRBJ2-7	.	CASRGNNYEQYF
TRBV24-1	TRBJ2-3	.	CATSDRYRSTDTQYF
TRBV30	TRBJ1-6	TRBD1	CAWSVQQGSSPLHF
TRBV27	TRBJ1-1	.	CASSLSGGWTEAFF
TRBV19	TRBJ1-1	.	CASSSMTANTEAFF
TRBV7-3	TRBJ2-1	.	CASSYRPGAGLNEQFF
TRBV2	TRBJ1-5	.	CASSEQGMYQPQHF
TRBV9	TRBJ2-1	TRBD1	CASSPMGQGNEQFF
TRBV5-6	TRBJ2-1	TRBD1	CASHRGSLIGEQFF
TRBV5-1	TRBJ2-6	TRBD1	CASSRVRGQANSGANVLTF
TRBV7-8	TRBJ1-2	TRBD1	CASSRTGGFGYTF
TRBV6-9	TRBJ2-2	TRBD1	CASSHRGHDGELFF
TRBV27	TRBJ1-1	TRBD1	CASSLGQGRTEAFF
TRBV28	TRBJ1-6	.	CASSFPGSNSPLHF
TRBV15	TRBJ1-2	.	CATSRDKGQNYGYTF
TRBV6-2/TRBV6-3	TRBJ1-3	.	CASSYDWLDTIYF
TRBV5-4	TRBJ2-1	TRBD2	CASSSPGAGTYNEQFF
TRBV7-9	TRBJ1-1	.	CASSAPGVGNTEAFF
TRBV5-6	TRBJ1-2	.	CASSLPGSSGYTF
TRBV14	TRBJ2-3	.	CASSQEVVFTDTQYF
TRBV21-1	TRBJ2-3	.	CASSNNWLAGPPDTQYF
TRBV7-2	TRBJ2-1	TRBD2	CASSLSVAGSYNEQFF
TRBV27	TRBJ1-1	.	CASNRGGVGMNTEAFF
TRBV29-1	TRBJ1-1	TRBD1	CSVRRGYTEAFF
TRBV7-2	TRBJ2-1	TRBD2	CASRAGGSSYNEQFF
TRBV19	TRBJ1-1	.	CASSMEVNTEAFF
TRBV7-2	TRBJ2-5	TRBD1	CASSLWGQQETQYF
TRBV7-2	TRBJ1-6	TRBD1	CASSLYSGQMKSPLHF
TRBV6-5	TRBJ2-7	TRBD1	CASITSGQGSYEQYF
TRBV18	TRBJ1-2	TRBD1	CASSLQGADDGYTF
TRBV5-6	TRBJ1-1	.	CASSYPTRPEAFF
TRBV6-5	TRBJ1-5	.	CASKGVQGAHQPQHF
TRBV28	TRBJ1-3	.	CASSLARRPITGNTIYF
TRBV5-1	TRBJ2-3	.	CASSVGRGVTDTQYF
TRBV7-9	TRBJ2-5	TRBD2	CASSRRLAGGETQYF
TRBV2	TRBJ2-2	TRBD2	CASSGTSGKAGELFF
TRBV27	TRBJ1-1	TRBD1	CASSEVRGATEAFF
TRBV15	TRBJ1-1	.	CATSRGVELRNTEAFF
TRBV28	TRBJ1-1	TRBD1	CASSSTGGSTEAFF
TRBV6-1	TRBJ1-2	.	CASSEAPDRIEGYTF
TRBV7-8	TRBJ1-5	.	CASSSRSRTSYSNQPQHF
TRBV28	TRBJ1-1	.	CATTRRTMNTEAFF
TRBV30	TRBJ2-1	TRBD1	CAWRVFTGQGYNEQFF
TRBV18	TRBJ1-3	TRBD1	CASSPQGQTTGNTIYF
TRBV3-1/TRBV3-2	TRBJ2-3	.	CASSPRDFTTDTQYF
TRBV28	TRBJ1-4	.	CASSLSLPGEKLFF